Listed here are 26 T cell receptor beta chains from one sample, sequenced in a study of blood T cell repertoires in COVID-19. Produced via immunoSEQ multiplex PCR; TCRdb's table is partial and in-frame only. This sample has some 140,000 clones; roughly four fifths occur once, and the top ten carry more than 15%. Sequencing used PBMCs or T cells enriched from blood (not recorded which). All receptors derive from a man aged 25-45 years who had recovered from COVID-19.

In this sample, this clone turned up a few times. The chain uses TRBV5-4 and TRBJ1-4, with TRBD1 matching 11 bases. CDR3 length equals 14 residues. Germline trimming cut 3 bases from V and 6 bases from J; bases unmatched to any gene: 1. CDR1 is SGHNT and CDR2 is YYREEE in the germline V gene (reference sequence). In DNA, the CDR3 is TGTGCCAGCAGCTGGGACAGGGGGGATGAAAAACTGTTTTTT. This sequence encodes CASSWDRGDEKLFF.

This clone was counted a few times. The CDR3 is CSVEGGRAFLYNEQFF. CDR3 sequence (DNA): TGCAGCGTTGAAGGCGGGAGGGCCTTTCTTTACAATGAGCAGTTCTTC. The rearrangement links TRBV29-1 to TRBJ2-1, with TRBD2 identical over 9 bases. J lost 4 bases, V lost 1 base, and 8 bases had no gene match. The CDR3 is made up of 16 amino acids. CDR1 is SQVTM and CDR2 is ANQGSEA in the germline V gene.

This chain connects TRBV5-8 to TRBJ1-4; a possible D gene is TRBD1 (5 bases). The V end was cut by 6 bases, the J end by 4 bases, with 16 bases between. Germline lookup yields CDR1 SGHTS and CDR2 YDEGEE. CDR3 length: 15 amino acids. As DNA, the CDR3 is TGTGCCAGCACCTTCACCGGGACTTATAATGAAAAACTGTTTTTT. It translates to CASTFTGTYNEKLFF.

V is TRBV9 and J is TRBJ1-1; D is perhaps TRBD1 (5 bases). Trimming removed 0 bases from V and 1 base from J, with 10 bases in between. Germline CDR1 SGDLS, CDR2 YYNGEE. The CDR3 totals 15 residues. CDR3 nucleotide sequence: TGTGCCAGCAGCGTAGCAGGACACAAGAACACTGAAGCTTTCTTT. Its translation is CASSVAGHKNTEAFF.

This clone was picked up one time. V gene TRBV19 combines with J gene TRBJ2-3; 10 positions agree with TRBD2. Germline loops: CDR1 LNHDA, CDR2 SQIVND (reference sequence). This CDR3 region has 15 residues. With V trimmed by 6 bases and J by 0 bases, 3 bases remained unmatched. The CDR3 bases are TGTGCCAGTAGCGAGACTAGCGGGAGCACAGATACGCAGTATTTT. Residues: CASSETSGSTDTQYF.

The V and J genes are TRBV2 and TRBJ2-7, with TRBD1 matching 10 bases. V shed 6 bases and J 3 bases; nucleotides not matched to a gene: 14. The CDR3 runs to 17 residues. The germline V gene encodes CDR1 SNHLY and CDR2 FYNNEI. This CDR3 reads CASRGGTGTGAGYEQYV. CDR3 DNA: TGTGCCAGCAGGGGGGGGACCGGGACAGGGGCGGGCTACGAGCAGTACGTC.

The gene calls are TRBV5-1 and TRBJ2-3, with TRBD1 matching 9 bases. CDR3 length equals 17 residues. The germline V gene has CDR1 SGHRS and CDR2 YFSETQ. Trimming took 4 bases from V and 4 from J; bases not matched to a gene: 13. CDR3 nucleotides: TGCGCCAGCAGCCCGGGACAGGGAGTCTTAACGGCAGATACGCAGTATTTT. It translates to CASSPGQGVLTADTQYF.

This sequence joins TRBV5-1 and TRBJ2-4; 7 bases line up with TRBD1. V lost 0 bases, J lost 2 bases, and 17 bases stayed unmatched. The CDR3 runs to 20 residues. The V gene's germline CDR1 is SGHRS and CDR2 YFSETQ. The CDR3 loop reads CASSLAGDRAHTYPKNIQYF. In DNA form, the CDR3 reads TGCGCCAGCAGCTTGGCCGGGGACAGAGCCCATACATATCCCAAAAACATTCAGTACTTC.

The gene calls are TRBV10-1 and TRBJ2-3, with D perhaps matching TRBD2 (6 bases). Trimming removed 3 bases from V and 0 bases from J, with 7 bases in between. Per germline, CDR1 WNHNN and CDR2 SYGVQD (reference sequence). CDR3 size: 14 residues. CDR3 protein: CASSDRESTDTQYF. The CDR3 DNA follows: TGCGCCAGCAGTGATCGGGAGAGCACAGATACGCAGTATTTT.

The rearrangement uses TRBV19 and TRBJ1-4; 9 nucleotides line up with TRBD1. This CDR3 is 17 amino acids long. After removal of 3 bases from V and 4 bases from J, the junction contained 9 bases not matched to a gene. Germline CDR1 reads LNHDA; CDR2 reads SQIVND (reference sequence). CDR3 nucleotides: TGTGCCAGTAGTATTTCCTTTACAGGGGGCGTTAATGAAAAACTGTTTTTT. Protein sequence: CASSISFTGGVNEKLFF.

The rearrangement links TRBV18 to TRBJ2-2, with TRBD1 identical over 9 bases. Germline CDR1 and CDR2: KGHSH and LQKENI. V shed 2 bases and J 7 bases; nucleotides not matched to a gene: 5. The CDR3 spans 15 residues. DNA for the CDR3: TGTGCCAGCTCACCAAGGACAGGGGATTTCGGGGAGCTGTTTTTT. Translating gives CASSPRTGDFGELFF.

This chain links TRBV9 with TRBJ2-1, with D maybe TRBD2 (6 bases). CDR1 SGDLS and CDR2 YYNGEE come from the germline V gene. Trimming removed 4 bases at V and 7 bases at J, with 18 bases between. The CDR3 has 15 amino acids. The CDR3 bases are TGTGCCAGCAGCCCCCGTCTCGAGGGACTGAATGAGCAGTTCTTC. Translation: CASSPRLEGLNEQFF.

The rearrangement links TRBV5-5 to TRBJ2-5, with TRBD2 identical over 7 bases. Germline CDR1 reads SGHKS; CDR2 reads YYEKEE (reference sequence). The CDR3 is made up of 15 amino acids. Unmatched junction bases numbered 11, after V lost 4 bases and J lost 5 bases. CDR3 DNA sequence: TGTGCCAGCAGCCTGGGCGGGAGCTCGGGGGAGACCCAGTACTTC. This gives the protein CASSLGGSSGETQYF.

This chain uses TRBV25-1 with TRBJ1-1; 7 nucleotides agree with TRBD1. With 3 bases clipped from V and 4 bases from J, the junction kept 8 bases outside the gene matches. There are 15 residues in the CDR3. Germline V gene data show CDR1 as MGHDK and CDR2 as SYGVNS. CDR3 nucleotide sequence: TGTGCCAGCAGTGACCCGGGGACAGTCGGCACTGAAGCTTTCTTT. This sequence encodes CASSDPGTVGTEAFF.

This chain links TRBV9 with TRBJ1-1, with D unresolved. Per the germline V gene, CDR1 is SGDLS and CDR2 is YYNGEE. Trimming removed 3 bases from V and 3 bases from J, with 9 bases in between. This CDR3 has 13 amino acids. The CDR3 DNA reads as TGTGCCAGCAGCGGCCGGGAAGACACTGAAGCTTTCTTT. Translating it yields CASSGREDTEAFF.

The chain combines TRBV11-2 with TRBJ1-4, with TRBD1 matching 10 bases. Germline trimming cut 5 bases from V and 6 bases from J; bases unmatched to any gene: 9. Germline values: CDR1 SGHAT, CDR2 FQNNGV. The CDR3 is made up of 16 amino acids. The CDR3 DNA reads TGTGCCAGCAGCCCCCGCGCCGGGACAGGGGATGAAAAACTGTTTTTT. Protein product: CASSPRAGTGDEKLFF.

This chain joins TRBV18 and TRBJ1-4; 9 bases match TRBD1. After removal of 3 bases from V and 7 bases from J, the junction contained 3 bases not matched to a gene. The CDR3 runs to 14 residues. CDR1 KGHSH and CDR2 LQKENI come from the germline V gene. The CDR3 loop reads CASSPGTGPEKLFF. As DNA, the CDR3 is TGTGCCAGCTCACCCGGGACAGGGCCTGAAAAACTGTTTTTT.

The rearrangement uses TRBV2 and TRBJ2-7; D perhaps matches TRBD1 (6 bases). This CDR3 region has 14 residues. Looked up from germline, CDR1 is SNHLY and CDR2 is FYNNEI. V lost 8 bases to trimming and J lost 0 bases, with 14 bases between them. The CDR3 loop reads CASADSLASYEQYF. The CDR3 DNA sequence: TGTGCCAGCGCGGACAGCCTCGCCTCCTACGAGCAGTACTTC. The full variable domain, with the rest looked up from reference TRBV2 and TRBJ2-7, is EPEVTQTPSHQVTQMGQEVILRCVPISNHLYFYWYRQILGQKVEFLVSFYNNEISEKSEIFDDQFSVERPDGSNFTLKIRSTKLEDSAMYFCASADSLASYEQYFGPGTRLTVT.

Here the CDR3 reads CAISESRSGGGNEQFF. CDR3 DNA: TGTGCCATCAGTGAGTCGCGGTCAGGGGGCGGGAATGAGCAGTTCTTC. V and J are TRBV10-3 and TRBJ2-1; 8 nucleotides agree with TRBD1. The germline gives CDR1 ENHRY, CDR2 SYGVKD. The CDR3 length is 16 residues. J was trimmed by 7 bases and V by 0 bases; bases with no gene match: 8.

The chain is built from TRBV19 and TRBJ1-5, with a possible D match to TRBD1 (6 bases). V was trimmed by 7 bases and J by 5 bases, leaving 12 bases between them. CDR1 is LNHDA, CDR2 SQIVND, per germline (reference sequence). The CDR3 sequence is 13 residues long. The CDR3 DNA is TGTGCCAGTAACGCAGGGGTGGATCAGCCCCAGCATTTT. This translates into CASNAGVDQPQHF.

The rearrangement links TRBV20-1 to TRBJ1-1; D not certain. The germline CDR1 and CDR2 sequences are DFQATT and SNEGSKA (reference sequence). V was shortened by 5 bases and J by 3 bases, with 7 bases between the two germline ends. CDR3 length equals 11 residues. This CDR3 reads CSAHRDTEAFF. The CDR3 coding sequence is TGCAGTGCTCACCGGGACACTGAAGCTTTCTTT.

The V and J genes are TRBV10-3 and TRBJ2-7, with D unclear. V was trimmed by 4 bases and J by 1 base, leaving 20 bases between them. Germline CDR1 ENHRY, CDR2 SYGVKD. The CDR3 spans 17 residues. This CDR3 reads CAISGGSLRGLSYEQYF. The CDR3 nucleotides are TGTGCCATCAGTGGTGGGTCACTTAGAGGTCTATCCTACGAGCAGTACTTC.

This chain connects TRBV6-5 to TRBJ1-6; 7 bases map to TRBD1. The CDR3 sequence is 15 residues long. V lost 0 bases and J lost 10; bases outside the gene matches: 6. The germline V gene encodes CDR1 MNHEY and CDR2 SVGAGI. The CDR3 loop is CASSYSAQGHSPLHF. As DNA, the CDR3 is TGTGCCAGCAGTTACTCGGCACAGGGGCACTCACCCCTCCACTTT.

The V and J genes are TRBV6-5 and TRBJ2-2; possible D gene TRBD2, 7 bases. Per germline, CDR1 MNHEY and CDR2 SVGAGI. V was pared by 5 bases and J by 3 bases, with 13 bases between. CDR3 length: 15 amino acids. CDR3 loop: CASSPRGADTGELFF. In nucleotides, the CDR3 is TGTGCCAGCAGTCCTCGGGGGGCCGACACCGGGGAGCTGTTTTTT.

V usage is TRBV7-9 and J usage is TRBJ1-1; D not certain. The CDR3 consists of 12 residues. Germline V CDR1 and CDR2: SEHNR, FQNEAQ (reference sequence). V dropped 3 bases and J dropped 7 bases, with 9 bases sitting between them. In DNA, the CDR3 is TGTGCCAGCAGCTTTGGAGGGTTTGAAGCTTTCTTT. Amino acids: CASSFGGFEAFF. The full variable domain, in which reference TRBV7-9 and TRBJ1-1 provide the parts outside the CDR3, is DTGVSQNPRHKITKRGQNVTFRCDPISEHNRLYWYRQTLGQGPEFLTYFQNEAQLEKSRLLSDRFSAERPKGSFSTLEIQRTEQGDSAMYLCASSFGGFEAFFGQGTRLTVV.

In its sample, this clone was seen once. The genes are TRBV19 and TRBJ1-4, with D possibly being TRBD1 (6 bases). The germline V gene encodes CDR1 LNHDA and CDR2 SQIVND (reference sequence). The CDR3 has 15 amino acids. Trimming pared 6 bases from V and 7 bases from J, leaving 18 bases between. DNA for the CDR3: TGTGCCAGTAGCGAAACAGGGCCGTCGGTTGAAAAACTGTTTTTT. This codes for CASSETGPSVEKLFF.